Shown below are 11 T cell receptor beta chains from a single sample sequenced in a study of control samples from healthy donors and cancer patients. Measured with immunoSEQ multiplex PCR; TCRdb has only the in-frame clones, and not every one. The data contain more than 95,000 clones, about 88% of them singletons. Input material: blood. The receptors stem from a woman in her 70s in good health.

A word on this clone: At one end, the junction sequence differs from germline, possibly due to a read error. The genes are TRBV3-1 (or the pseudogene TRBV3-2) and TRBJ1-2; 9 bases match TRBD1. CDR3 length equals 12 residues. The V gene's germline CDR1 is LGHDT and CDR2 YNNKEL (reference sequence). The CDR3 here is CASSPFRDRVAF. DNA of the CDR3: TGTGCCAGCAGCCCGTTCCGGGACAGGGTTGCCTTC.

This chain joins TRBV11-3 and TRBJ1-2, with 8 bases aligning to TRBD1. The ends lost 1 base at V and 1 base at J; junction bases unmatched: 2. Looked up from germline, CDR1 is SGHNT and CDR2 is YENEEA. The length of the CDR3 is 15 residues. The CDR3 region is CASSLGTGFNYGYTF. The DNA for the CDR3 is TGTGCCAGCAGCTTAGGGACAGGGTTTAACTATGGCTACACCTTC.

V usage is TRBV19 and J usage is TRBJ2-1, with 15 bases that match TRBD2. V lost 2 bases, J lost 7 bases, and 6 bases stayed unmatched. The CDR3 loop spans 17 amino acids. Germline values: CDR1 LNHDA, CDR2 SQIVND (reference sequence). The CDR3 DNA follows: TGTGCCAGTAGTATATCCCGGACTAGCGGGGGGGCTAATGAGCAGTTCTTC. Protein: CASSISRTSGGANEQFF.

CDR3 region: CAISEGGGQDNSPLHF. CDR3 nucleotides: TGTGCCATCAGTGAAGGAGGGGGGCAGGATAATTCACCCCTCCACTTT. This chain links TRBV10-3 with TRBJ1-6, with TRBD1 as a possible D gene (6 bases). The V end was cut by 3 bases, the J end by 5 bases, with 14 bases between. The CDR3 sequence is 16 residues long. Germline V gives CDR1 ENHRY, CDR2 SYGVKD.

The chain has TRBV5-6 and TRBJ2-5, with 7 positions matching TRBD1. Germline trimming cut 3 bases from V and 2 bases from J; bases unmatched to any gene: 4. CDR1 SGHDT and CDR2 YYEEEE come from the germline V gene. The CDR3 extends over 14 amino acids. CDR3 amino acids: CASSSPTGQETQYF. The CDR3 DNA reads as TGTGCCAGCAGCTCGCCGACAGGGCAAGAGACCCAGTACTTC.

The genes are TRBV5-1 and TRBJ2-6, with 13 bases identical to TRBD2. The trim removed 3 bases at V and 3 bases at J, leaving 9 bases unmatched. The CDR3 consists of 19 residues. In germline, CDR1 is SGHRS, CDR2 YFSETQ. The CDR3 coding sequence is TGCGCCAGCAGCTGGGGGACTAGCGGGACCTGGAATGGGGCCAACGTCCTGACTTTC. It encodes CASSWGTSGTWNGANVLTF.

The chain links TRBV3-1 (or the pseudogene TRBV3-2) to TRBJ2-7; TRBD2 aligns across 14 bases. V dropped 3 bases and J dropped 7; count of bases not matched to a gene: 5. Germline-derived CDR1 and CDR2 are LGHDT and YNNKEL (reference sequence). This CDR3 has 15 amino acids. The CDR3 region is CASSQTSGGAREQYF. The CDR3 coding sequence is TGTGCCAGCAGCCAGACTAGCGGGGGGGCGAGGGAGCAGTACTTC.

The CDR3: CASSLDTFSGNTIYF. The CDR3 coding sequence is TGTGCCAGCAGCTTGGACACCTTCTCTGGAAACACCATATATTTT. V usage is TRBV5-4 and J usage is TRBJ1-3; D ambiguous. The CDR3 has 15 amino acids. V was cut by 0 bases and J by 0 bases, with 7 bases left in between. Looked up from germline, CDR1 is SGHNT and CDR2 is YYREEE (reference sequence).

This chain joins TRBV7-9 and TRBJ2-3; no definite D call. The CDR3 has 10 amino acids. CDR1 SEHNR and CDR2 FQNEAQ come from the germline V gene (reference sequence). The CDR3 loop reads CAGSTDTQYF. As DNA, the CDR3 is TGTGCGGGGAGCACAGATACGCAGTATTTT.

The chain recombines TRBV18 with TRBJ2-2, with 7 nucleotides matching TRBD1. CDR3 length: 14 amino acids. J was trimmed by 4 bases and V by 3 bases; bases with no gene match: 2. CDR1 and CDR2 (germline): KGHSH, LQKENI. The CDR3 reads CASSPGTATGELFF. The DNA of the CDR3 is TGTGCCAGCTCACCCGGGACAGCCACCGGGGAGCTGTTTTTT.

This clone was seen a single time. The CDR3: CASSVDPDQPQHF. CDR3 DNA: TGTGCCAGCAGCGTAGATCCCGATCAGCCCCAGCATTTT. The chain has TRBV9 and TRBJ1-5; D is unclear. V was clipped by 0 bases and J by 5 bases, with 6 bases between them. This CDR3 is 13 amino acids long. Germline lookup yields CDR1 SGDLS and CDR2 YYNGEE.